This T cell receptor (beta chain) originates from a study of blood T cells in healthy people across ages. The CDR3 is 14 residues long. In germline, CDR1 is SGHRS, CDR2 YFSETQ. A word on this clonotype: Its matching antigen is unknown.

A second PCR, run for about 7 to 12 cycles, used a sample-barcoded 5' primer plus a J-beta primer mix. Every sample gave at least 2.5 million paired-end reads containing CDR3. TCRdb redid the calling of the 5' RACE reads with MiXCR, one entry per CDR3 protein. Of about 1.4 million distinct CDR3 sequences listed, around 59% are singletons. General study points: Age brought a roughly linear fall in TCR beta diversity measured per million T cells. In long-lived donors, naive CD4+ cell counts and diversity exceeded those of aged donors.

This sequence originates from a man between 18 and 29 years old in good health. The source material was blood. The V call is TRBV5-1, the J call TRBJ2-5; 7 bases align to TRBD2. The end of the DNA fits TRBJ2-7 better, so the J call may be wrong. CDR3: CASSKSGDLNEQYF. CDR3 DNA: TGCGCCAGCAGCAAGAGCGGGGACTTGAACGAGCAGTACTTC.